The T cell receptor (beta chain) described here comes from a study of T-cell reconstitution after alpha-beta-depleted transplantation in children. This clonotype was seen only a few times. Preparing the TCRbeta library involved the use of unique molecular identifiers. TCRdb passed the PCR reads through MiXCR, listing each CDR3 protein once. The data contain 600,000 to 700,000 distinct CDR3 sequences, 10% to 15% of them singletons. Material: PBMCs, obtained before TCRalphabeta/CD19-depleted stem cell transplant. This TCR was sampled from a girl aged 2-10 years with congenital amegakaryocytic thrombocytopenia, due to receive a stem cell transplant.

Here the CDR3 DNA reads TGCGCCAGCAGCTTGGGCCAATTTCACGGGATCCAAGAGACCCAGTACTTC. Encoded protein: CASSLGQFHGIQETQYF. This sequence joins TRBV5-1 and TRBJ2-5; possible D gene TRBD2, 5 bases. Trimming stripped 0 bases from V and 1 base from J, with 16 bases between. The CDR3 consists of 17 residues. Looked up from germline, CDR1 is SGHRS and CDR2 is YFSETQ.